A selection of T cell receptor beta chains follows, all from one sample in a study of T cells in Graves' hyperthyroidism and ophthalmopathy. Using its own MiXCR run on the multiplex PCR reads, TCRdb lists one record per CDR3 protein. The sample has a few hundred thousand distinct CDR3 sequences, roughly 50% seen once. The sequenced sample consisted of peripheral blood or thyroid tissue (not recorded which). Source of these receptors: a young woman with Graves' hyperthyroidism. The CDR3 runs from the conserved cysteine through the conserved F or W. The D gene is left open where the match is weak. Size values are once, few and many counts, or a class for expanded clones, and some rows have none.

clone size,D gene,V gene,J gene,CDR3 protein,CDR3 DNA
.,.,TRBV11-2,TRBJ2-5,CASSTLSGARETQYF,TGTGCCAGCAGCACCCTCTCCGGGGCGCGAGAGACCCAGTACTTC
few,.,TRBV25-1,TRBJ1-6,CAWNRDGRNSPLHF,TGTGCCTGGAACCGGGACGGCCGTAATTCACCCCTCCACTTT
few,.,TRBV7-2,TRBJ2-5,CASSWVKGAETQYF,TGTGCCAGCAGTTGGGTAAAAGGGGCAGAGACCCAGTACTTC
few,.,TRBV2,TRBJ1-1,CASSRDTFMNTEAFF,TGTGCCAGCAGTCGGGACACCTTCATGAACACTGAAGCTTTCTTT
.,.,TRBV12-5,TRBJ2-7,CASGFGAVAEQYF,TGTGCTAGTGGTTTCGGGGCTGTGGCCGAGCAGTACTTC
few,TRBD2,TRBV7-3,TRBJ2-3,CASSPRLAGGPDTQYF,TGTGCCAGCAGTCCTCGGTTAGCGGGAGGTCCAGATACGCAGTATTTT
.,TRBD2,TRBV7-8,TRBJ2-5,CASSHPSGRTQYF,TGTGCCAGCAGCCACCCTAGCGGCCGGACCCAGTACTTC
.,TRBD1,TRBV7-8,TRBJ2-6,CASSLPAGTGSSGANVLTF,TGTGCCAGCAGCTTACCCGCGGGGACAGGGTCATCTGGGGCCAACGTCCTGACTTTC
few,.,TRBV12-3/TRBV12-4,TRBJ2-5,CASMWAGAGETQYF,TGTGCCAGCATGTGGGCAGGGGCCGGCGAGACCCAGTACTTC
many,TRBD2,TRBV10-3,TRBJ2-7,CAISELNSGSFTYEQYF,TGTGCCATCAGTGAGCTAAATAGCGGGAGCTTTACCTACGAGCAGTACTTC
.,TRBD1,TRBV7-2,TRBJ2-7,CASSTPDRVYEQYF,TGTGCCAGCAGTACCCCGGACAGGGTATACGAGCAGTACTTC
few,.,TRBV7-6,TRBJ1-2,CASSLESVNYGYTF,TGTGCCAGCAGCTTAGAGTCGGTTAACTATGGCTACACCTTC
.,TRBD1,TRBV7-9,TRBJ1-1,CASSLWDRGTEAFF,TGTGCCAGCAGCCTTTGGGACAGGGGCACTGAAGCTTTCTTT
many,.,TRBV19,TRBJ2-7,CASSEGQFYEQYF,TGTGCCAGTAGTGAAGGACAGTTTTACGAGCAGTACTTC
.,.,TRBV10-3,TRBJ1-1,CATAYSRGAEAFF,TGTGCCACCGCGTACAGCCGAGGTGCTGAAGCTTTCTTT
few,.,TRBV7-9,TRBJ2-7,CASSSGESSYEQYF,TGTGCCAGCAGTTCAGGGGAAAGCTCCTACGAGCAGTACTTC
many,.,TRBV29-1,TRBJ1-2,CSVEVAAEGYTF,TGCAGCGTTGAAGTGGCAGCCGAAGGCTACACCTTC
.,.,TRBV20-1,TRBJ1-3,CSAQVMNTIYF,TGCAGCGCCCAGGTGATGAACACCATATATTTT
once,.,TRBV20-1,TRBJ1-1,CSARGLRDTEAFF,TGCAGTGCTAGAGGACTTCGGGACACTGAAGCTTTCTTT
.,.,TRBV6-1,TRBJ1-4,CASSPASPATNEKLFF,TGTGCCAGCAGTCCCGCCTCACCTGCAACTAATGAAAAACTGTTTTTT
many,TRBD1,TRBV7-9,TRBJ1-2,CASSLSGQNYGYTF,TGTGCCAGCAGCTTATCGGGACAGAACTATGGCTACACCTTC
.,.,TRBV7-6,TRBJ2-5,CASSHMGETQYF,TGCGCCAGCAGCCATATGGGGGAGACCCAGTACTTC
.,.,TRBV29-1,TRBJ1-4,CSGGGDVNEKLFF,TGCAGCGGCGGGGGGGACGTTAATGAAAAACTGTTTTTT
few,.,TRBV15,TRBJ1-2,CATSRDRTGGLRDGYTF,TGTGCCACCAGCAGAGATAGAACGGGGGGGCTCAGGGATGGCTACACCTTC
.,.,TRBV7-9,TRBJ2-5,CALTGGVGELETQYF,TGTGCCCTCACCGGGGGAGTAGGCGAGCTAGAGACCCAGTACTTC
.,.,TRBV20-1,TRBJ1-1,CSARYRTLNTEAFF,TGCAGTGCTAGATACAGGACCCTGAACACTGAAGCTTTCTTT
.,.,TRBV20-1,TRBJ2-2,CSASVRNTGELFF,TGCAGTGCCTCGGTCCGGAACACCGGGGAGCTGTTTTTT
many,.,TRBV7-9,TRBJ1-2,CASSRTGSHGYTF,TGTGCCAGCAGCCGAACAGGGAGCCATGGCTACACCTTC
.,.,TRBV25-1,TRBJ1-5,CASSQDGRQGNQPQHF,TGCGCCAGCAGCCAAGACGGAAGACAGGGCAATCAGCCCCAGCATTTT
many,.,TRBV7-2,TRBJ2-2,CASSSDWAGELFF,TGTGCCAGCAGCTCCGACTGGGCCGGGGAGCTGTTTTTT
many,.,TRBV9,TRBJ1-5,CASSVATSGPQHF,TGTGCCAGCAGCGTAGCTACGAGCGGGCCCCAGCATTTT
many,.,TRBV10-3,TRBJ2-7,CAIRGGDGRANEQYF,TGTGCCATCAGGGGTGGGGACGGCCGAGCAAACGAGCAGTACTTC
few,.,TRBV12-3/TRBV12-4,TRBJ2-6,CASIPRWDSGANVLTF,TGTGCCAGCATTCCCCGCTGGGACTCTGGGGCCAACGTCCTGACTTTC
few,.,TRBV7-9,TRBJ2-7,CASSLDRPPKDYEQYF,TGTGCCAGCAGCTTAGATCGTCCCCCTAAGGACTACGAGCAGTACTTC
few,.,TRBV19,TRBJ1-2,CASSIMRGYGYTF,TGTGCCAGTAGTATAATGAGGGGCTATGGCTACACCTTC
few,.,TRBV2,TRBJ1-5,CASSGTYSGEPQHF,TGTGCCAGCAGTGGGACCTATTCTGGGGAGCCCCAGCATTTT
.,.,TRBV24-1,TRBJ1-5,CATSDSGQLGQPQHF,TGTGCCACCAGTGATTCTGGACAACTGGGGCAGCCCCAGCATTTT
few,TRBD1,TRBV2,TRBJ2-2,CASQGQGLTGELFF,TGTGCCAGTCAGGGACAGGGCCTTACCGGGGAGCTGTTTTTT
.,.,TRBV20-1,TRBJ2-7,CSASLRDTSYEQYF,TGCAGTGCTAGCCTTCGGGACACCTCCTACGAGCAGTACTTC
.,.,TRBV7-2,TRBJ2-7,CASTHEQYF,TGTGCCAGCACCCACGAGCAGTACTTC
few,TRBD1,TRBV10-3,TRBJ1-5,CASSYPSDRASNQPQHF,TGTGCCAGCAGTTACCCTTCGGACAGGGCTAGCAATCAGCCCCAGCATTTT
many,.,TRBV24-1,TRBJ1-5,CATSEAGGSNQPQHF,TGTGCCACCAGTGAGGCGGGGGGGAGCAATCAGCCCCAGCATTTT
.,TRBD2,TRBV10-3,TRBJ2-5,CAISSQYSSGRTQYF,TGTGCCATCAGCAGCCAGTATTCTAGCGGCCGGACCCAGTACTTC
few,.,TRBV12-3/TRBV12-4,TRBJ1-1,CASSLPQTEAFF,TGTGCCAGCAGTTTGCCCCAGACTGAAGCTTTCTTT
.,.,TRBV29-1,TRBJ1-1,CSSQGLAMNTEAFF,TGCAGCAGCCAAGGGTTAGCGATGAACACTGAAGCTTTCTTT
few,.,TRBV6-5,TRBJ2-2,CASSFTVITGELFF,TGTGCCAGCAGTTTTACCGTCATCACCGGGGAGCTGTTTTTT
many,.,TRBV29-1,TRBJ1-2,CSEGDGYTF,TGCAGTGAAGGGGACGGCTACACCTTC
many,TRBD1,TRBV15,TRBJ1-5,CATSREDRGLRQPQHF,TGTGCCACCAGCAGAGAGGACAGGGGGCTTAGACAGCCCCAGCATTTT
few,TRBD1,TRBV7-3,TRBJ2-5,CASSRDRGRQETQYF,TGTGCCAGCAGCCGCGACAGGGGCCGCCAAGAGACCCAGTACTTC
.,.,TRBV7-9,TRBJ2-7,CASSLPLGEQYF,TGTGCCAGCAGCCTTCCCTTAGGGGAGCAGTACTTC
many,TRBD1,TRBV4-1,TRBJ2-7,CASSQTDRGAYEQYF,TGCGCCAGCAGCCAGACGGACAGGGGGGCGTACGAGCAGTACTTC
many,.,TRBV2,TRBJ2-7,CASNGGEQYF,TGTGCCAGCAATGGGGGCGAGCAGTACTTC